The rows below give T cell receptor beta chains drawn from one sample of a study of T cells in localized non-small cell lung cancer. Produced via immunoSEQ multiplex PCR; TCRdb's table is partial and in-frame only. The sample shows more than 4,000 clones, 25% to 35% of them seen only once. Sample: lung tumor tissue, taken before any cancer treatment. These receptors were taken from a man aged 40-75 years with stage III squamous cell lung carcinoma. The CDR3 runs from the conserved cysteine through the conserved F or W. The D gene is left open where the match is weak. Only some rows state a clone size, as once, few, many or a class for expanded clones.

D | J | size | V | DNA | CDR3
. | TRBJ1-2 | . | TRBV6-8 | TGTGCCAGCAGTTACCTGGGGCTAGGAGGCTACACCTTC | CASSYLGLGGYTF
. | TRBJ1-1 | . | TRBV9 | TGTGCCAGCAGCGGGGAGGGGACTAGAATGAACACTGAAGCTTTCTTT | CASSGEGTRMNTEAFF
. | TRBJ1-1 | . | TRBV14 | TGTGCCAGCAACATAAGGGGGGGAGAAGCTTTCTTT | CASNIRGGEAFF
. | TRBJ2-5 | . | TRBV7-5 | TGTGCCAGCAGCCCATATAGCGGGGCAGAGACCCAGTACTTC | CASSPYSGAETQYF
. | TRBJ1-3 | . | TRBV9 | TGTGCCAGCAGCGTAGAACAGAGCCTTACTGGAAACACCATATATTTT | CASSVEQSLTGNTIYF
. | TRBJ1-4 | . | TRBV19 | TGTGCCAGTACCGATCTAGGACTTAATGAAAAACTGTTTTTT | CASTDLGLNEKLFF
. | TRBJ2-5 | few | TRBV11-3 | TGTGCCAGCAGCTCGGGACTGTACCAAGAGACCCAGTACTTC | CASSSGLYQETQYF
. | TRBJ2-5 | . | TRBV11-3 | TGTGCCAGCAGCTTGGTGGGGGCAGCGGAGACCCAGTACTTC | CASSLVGAAETQYF
. | TRBJ1-6 | . | TRBV14 | TGTGCCAGCAGGGGGACGGGGAATTCACCCCTCCACTTT | CASRGTGNSPLHF
TRBD2 | TRBJ2-1 | . | TRBV25-1 | TGTGCCAGCAGTGAACATAGCGGGGGTCCTTACAATGAGCAGTTCTTC | CASSEHSGGPYNEQFF
TRBD1 | TRBJ2-7 | . | TRBV25-1 | TGTGCCAGCAGTGCGACAGGGTTCGAGCAGTACTTC | CASSATGFEQYF
TRBD1 | TRBJ1-6 | . | TRBV18 | TGTGCCAGCTCACTGGAAGGACAGGGCTATTCACCCCTCCACTTT | CASSLEGQGYSPLHF
. | TRBJ1-1 | few | TRBV11-3 | TGTGCCAGCAGCGTAGGGCCATTGGGGAACACTGAAGCTTTCTTT | CASSVGPLGNTEAFF
. | TRBJ1-2 | . | TRBV19 | TGTGCCAGTAGTCCGATCTTACAGGGTAACTATGGCTACACCTTC | CASSPILQGNYGYTF
. | TRBJ1-1 | . | TRBV14 | TGTGCCAGCAGCCGTCCGGGGGGCACTGAAGCTTTCTTT | CASSRPGGTEAFF
. | TRBJ2-5 | . | TRBV9 | TGTGCCAGCAGCGTAGAGAAGGCAGGCCTGGAGACCCAGTACTTC | CASSVEKAGLETQYF
TRBD1 | TRBJ1-5 | . | TRBV9 | TGTGCCAGCAGCGCGACAGGGTATCAGCCCCAGCATTTT | CASSATGYQPQHF
TRBD1 | TRBJ1-4 | . | TRBV5-1 | TGCGCCAGCAGCAGCCAGGACAGGCAAAGGAAACTGTTTTTT | CASSSQDRQRKLFF
. | TRBJ2-7 | . | TRBV9 | TGTGCCAGCAGCCCCCTCGGGCAGGTGTCCTACGAGCAGTACTTC | CASSPLGQVSYEQYF
TRBD2 | TRBJ2-2 | . | TRBV19 | TGTGCCAGTAGTATCCCCGGACTAGAAATTACCGGGGAGCTGTTTTTT | CASSIPGLEITGELFF
. | TRBJ1-2 | few | TRBV4-1 | TGCGCCAGCAGCCAACTTAACAGGGATGACGGTGGCTACACCTTC | CASSQLNRDDGGYTF
. | TRBJ1-3 | . | TRBV11-3 | TGTGCCAGCAGCTCAACAGGGTTATCTGGAAACACCATATATTTT | CASSSTGLSGNTIYF
. | TRBJ2-7 | few | TRBV11-3 | TGTGCCAGCAGCTTGGGGCATCTAGCCTACGAGCAGTACTTC | CASSLGHLAYEQYF
. | TRBJ2-4 | once | TRBV29-1 | TGCAGCGTGCAGGTAGCCAAAAACATTCAGTACTTC | CSVQVAKNIQYF
TRBD2 | TRBJ2-5 | few | TRBV11-3 | TGTGCCAGCAGCCAAGCGGGGGCCCGGGAGACCCAGTACTTC | CASSQAGARETQYF
. | TRBJ2-6 | . | TRBV6-8 | TGTGCCAGCAGTTATGCGGGGGCCAACGTCCTGACTTTC | CASSYAGANVLTF
TRBD1 | TRBJ1-1 | . | TRBV11-3 | TGTGCCAGCAGGACGGACAGGCTGGAGGGCACTGAAGCTTTCTTT | CASRTDRLEGTEAFF
TRBD2 | TRBJ2-5 | medium-sized | TRBV11-3 | TGTGCCAGCAGCTCACGGACTAGCGGGAGCCAAGAGACCCAGTACTTC | CASSSRTSGSQETQYF
TRBD1 | TRBJ1-2 | . | TRBV19 | TGTGCCATCCGGGACAGGGGGTCCTCCAACTATGGTTACACCTTC | CAIRDRGSSNYGYTF
. | TRBJ2-2 | . | TRBV19 | TGTGCCAGTAGTATAGGCCCGGGGTCCGGGGAGCTGTTTTTT | CASSIGPGSGELFF
. | TRBJ1-2 | . | TRBV19 | TGTGCCAGTAATAGGTTACCGGGGGACTATGGCTACACCTTC | CASNRLPGDYGYTF
. | TRBJ2-6 | medium-sized | TRBV9 | TGTGCCAGCAGCGCGGACCCGAGGGGGGGCGCTGGGGCCAACGTCCTGACTTTC | CASSADPRGGAGANVLTF
TRBD1 | TRBJ2-6 | . | TRBV4-1 | TGCGCCAGCAGCCCGAGGACAGGGGGGGACGGGGCCAACGTCCTGACTTTC | CASSPRTGGDGANVLTF
. | TRBJ2-1 | medium-sized | TRBV11-3 | TGTGCCAGCAGCTTATTACGGGGCAAAACCTACAATGAGCAGTTCTTC | CASSLLRGKTYNEQFF
TRBD1 | TRBJ2-7 | few | TRBV11-3 | TGTGCCAGCAGCCACGCCGGGACAGGGGCAGAGCTGTACTTC | CASSHAGTGAELYF
. | TRBJ1-5 | few | TRBV9 | TGTGCCAGCAGTGGGCCGAACGAAAGCAATCAGCCCCAGCATTTT | CASSGPNESNQPQHF
. | TRBJ1-6 | few | TRBV6-8 | TGTGCCAGCAGTGATCGGACAGTCGCACCCCTCCACTTT | CASSDRTVAPLHF
TRBD1 | TRBJ2-2 | . | TRBV19 | TGTGCCAGTACCGTTTCCGGGACAGTATCCACCGGGGAGCTGTTTTTT | CASTVSGTVSTGELFF
. | TRBJ1-6 | . | TRBV28 | TGTGCCAGCAGTTCTGTCAGAGGCTCCTATAATTCACCCCTCCACTTT | CASSSVRGSYNSPLHF
TRBD2 | TRBJ2-7 | few | TRBV2 | TGTGCCAGCAGTGAACCCCTCGGGGGGTTTAGGGACGAGCAGTACTTC | CASSEPLGGFRDEQYF
. | TRBJ2-1 | . | TRBV14 | TGTGCCAGCAGCCAAAGGCAGAGCTCCTACAATGAGCAGTTCTTC | CASSQRQSSYNEQFF
TRBD1 | TRBJ2-6 | . | TRBV6-8 | TGTGCCAGCAGTCAAACAGGGGGCGCTGGGGCCAACGTCCTGACTTTC | CASSQTGGAGANVLTF
. | TRBJ1-1 | . | TRBV18 | TGTGCCAGCTCACCACCGTTTAAGGTTTTAGGCACTGAAGCTTTCTTT | CASSPPFKVLGTEAFF
. | TRBJ2-2 | . | TRBV19 | TGTGCCAGTAGTACCTCATCAGGGACGAACACCGGGGAGCTGTTTTTT | CASSTSSGTNTGELFF
. | TRBJ2-3 | . | TRBV29-1 | TGCAGCGCTAACCCAACAGGCACAGATACGCAGTATTTT | CSANPTGTDTQYF
TRBD1 | TRBJ1-6 | few | TRBV23-1 | TGCGCCAGCAGCCGCGACGGACAGGGAAATTCACCCCTCCACTTT | CASSRDGQGNSPLHF
. | TRBJ1-3 | . | TRBV19 | TGTGCCAGTAGTATCCCAACAGGTCTCGGGACCGGAAACACCATATATTTT | CASSIPTGLGTGNTIYF
. | TRBJ1-5 | . | TRBV19 | TGTGCCAGTAGTCTCTTTTCCGGGACCTCGAGCAATCAGCCCCAGCATTTT | CASSLFSGTSSNQPQHF
. | TRBJ1-2 | . | TRBV19 | TGTGCCAGTAGTGTGAGTCTGGCCGCTAACTATGGCTACACCTTC | CASSVSLAANYGYTF
. | TRBJ1-1 | . | TRBV29-1 | TGCAGCTTTAGACTTTCAGACATTGAAGCTTTCTTT | CSFRLSDIEAFF
. | TRBJ1-1 | few | TRBV9 | TGTGCCAGCAGCGTAGTTCTAAGCGGTGGGGATAGGGCTTTCTTT | CASSVVLSGGDRAFF
. | TRBJ2-7 | medium-sized | TRBV6-8 | TGTGCCAGCAGTTACAGCAGGGTTTTTTTCGAGCAGTACTTC | CASSYSRVFFEQYF
. | TRBJ1-6 | few | TRBV11-3 | TGTGCCAGCAGCTCCGGGTTGTACAATTCACCCCTCCACTTT | CASSSGLYNSPLHF
. | TRBJ2-5 | few | TRBV18 | TGTGCCAGCTCACCCGCGGACGCGCAAGAGACCCAGTACTTC | CASSPADAQETQYF
. | TRBJ1-1 | few | TRBV9 | TGTGCCTCTTCAGGGGTCGGGACTGAAGCTTTCTTT | CASSGVGTEAFF
TRBD1 | TRBJ1-1 | . | TRBV6-7 | TGTGCCAGCAGACAGGGGGGCAAAGCTTTCTTT | CASRQGGKAFF
. | TRBJ1-5 | . | TRBV19 | TGTGCCAGTACGTCCGGACAGCAGCCCCAGCATTTT | CASTSGQQPQHF